The rows below give T cell receptor beta chains drawn from one sample of a study of cytomegalovirus exposure and HLA in healthy donors. Assay used: immunoSEQ multiplex PCR; TCRdb lists only in-frame clones, some missing. This sample has 72,000 or so clones, with about 75% found just once. Sequenced input: PBMCs. The receptor source for this set is a woman younger than 45 in good health and CMV-seropositive. Each CDR3 is given with its conserved first and last residue. D genes are given only for firm matches. The size field is filled for only some rows; it gives once, few, many or a size class.

D	J	length	size	V	CDR3	DNA
TRBD1	TRBJ2-5	14	-	TRBV5-1	CASSLRGLGETQYF	TGCGCCAGCAGCTTAAGGGGGCTGGGGGAGACCCAGTACTTC
TRBD1	TRBJ1-4	12	-	TRBV11-2	CASSAGTGTLFF	TGTGCCAGCAGCGCCGGGACAGGGACATTATTTTTT
TRBD1	TRBJ2-3	16	-	TRBV6-1	CASSVGTGTLPDTQYF	TGTGCCAGCAGTGTCGGGACAGGGACTCTTCCAGATACGCAGTATTTT
TRBD2	TRBJ2-1	17	-	TRBV27	CASSLPRPGLGMNEQFF	TGTGCCAGCAGTTTGCCTCGACCGGGACTAGGGATGAATGAGCAGTTCTTC
-	TRBJ2-6	16	-	TRBV5-1	CASSSGQSSGANVLTF	TGCGCCAGCAGCTCGGGACAAAGCTCTGGGGCCAACGTCCTGACTTTC
TRBD2	TRBJ2-2	16	-	TRBV27	CASRLGLAINTGELFF	TGTGCCAGCAGACTCGGACTAGCAATTAACACCGGGGAGCTGTTTTTT
-	TRBJ2-1	16	-	TRBV9	CASSVGSGPAAGEQFF	TGTGCCAGCAGCGTAGGATCAGGACCTGCCGCGGGTGAGCAGTTCTTC
-	TRBJ1-4	15	-	TRBV7-9	CASRGTGLENEKLFF	TGTGCCAGCAGGGGTACAGGGTTAGAGAATGAAAAACTGTTTTTT
-	TRBJ2-3	10	-	TRBV25-1	CASTRDTQYF	TGTGCCAGCACCAGAGATACGCAGTATTTT
-	TRBJ2-1	13	-	TRBV6-5	CASSYRGTGEQFF	TGTGCCAGCAGTTACAGGGGGACGGGGGAGCAGTTCTTC
TRBD1	TRBJ2-2	15	-	TRBV28	CASSSGQGGPGELFF	TGTGCCAGCAGCTCCGGACAGGGTGGACCCGGGGAGCTGTTTTTT
TRBD1	TRBJ2-2	14	-	TRBV19	CASTPDRATGELFF	TGTGCCAGTACCCCGGACAGGGCGACCGGGGAGCTGTTTTTT
-	TRBJ2-1	15	-	TRBV7-2	CASSLTLSGVNEQFF	TGTGCCAGCAGCTTAACGCTATCAGGGGTGAATGAGCAGTTCTTC
TRBD1	TRBJ1-1	14	few	TRBV10-2	CASTRQGQNTEAFF	TGCGCCAGCACCAGACAGGGGCAAAACACTGAAGCTTTCTTT
-	TRBJ2-1	19	-	TRBV4-3	CASSQEVGRHHRSYNEQFF	TGCGCCAGCAGCCAAGAAGTTGGGAGGCACCATCGCTCCTACAATGAGCAGTTCTTC
-	TRBJ2-2	13	once	TRBV28	CASSSQEPGELFF	TGTGCCAGCAGTTCACAGGAGCCCGGGGAGCTGTTTTTT
TRBD2	TRBJ2-1	15	-	TRBV7-9	CASSSQGLAGDEQFF	TGTGCCAGCAGCTCCCAGGGACTAGCGGGAGATGAGCAGTTCTTC
-	TRBJ2-3	11	-	TRBV20-1	CSALQENTQYF	TGCAGTGCACTACAGGAAAATACGCAGTATTTT
-	TRBJ1-1	14	-	TRBV7-2	CASSLPLRFTEAFF	TGTGCCAGCAGCCTCCCCTTGAGATTCACTGAAGCTTTCTTT
-	TRBJ1-5	12	once	TRBV29-1	CSASNSNQPQHF	TGCAGCGCCTCTAATAGCAATCAGCCCCAGCATTTT
TRBD1	TRBJ2-2	15	-	TRBV5-6	CASSGGTGFSGELFF	TGTGCCAGCTCCGGCGGGACAGGGTTTTCCGGGGAGCTGTTTTTT
TRBD1	TRBJ2-7	13	few	TRBV6-5	CASSWDRFNEQYF	TGTGCCAGCAGTTGGGACAGATTCAACGAGCAGTACTTC
TRBD2	TRBJ2-7	15	-	TRBV6-6	CASSSTSGVAYEQYF	TGTGCCAGCAGTTCCACTAGCGGGGTAGCCTACGAGCAGTACTTC
-	TRBJ2-5	16	-	TRBV5-6	CASSLAAWTEQETQYF	TGTGCCAGCAGCTTGGCTGCGTGGACAGAGCAAGAGACCCAGTACTTC
TRBD1	TRBJ2-5	14	-	TRBV2	CASVKDRGKETQYF	TGTGCCAGCGTCAAGGACAGGGGGAAAGAGACCCAGTACTTC
-	TRBJ2-1	18	-	TRBV5-1	CASSLVPASTRSYNEQFF	TGCGCCAGCAGCTTGGTCCCCGCAAGTACTCGCTCCTACAATGAGCAGTTCTTC
TRBD2	TRBJ2-1	17	-	TRBV6-4	CASSEVRELAGYNEQFF	TGTGCCAGCAGTGAAGTCCGGGAACTAGCGGGGTACAATGAGCAGTTCTTC
TRBD1	TRBJ2-3	15	once	TRBV6-5	CASSRGQGSTDTQYF	TGTGCCAGCAGTCGCGGACAGGGGTCCACAGATACGCAGTATTTT
-	TRBJ1-2	13	-	TRBV7-2	CASSLDKPSGYTF	TGTGCCAGCAGCTTAGACAAACCTTCTGGCTACACCTTC
TRBD1	TRBJ1-1	16	-	TRBV5-1	CASSLDSGGPNTEAFF	TGCGCCAGCAGCTTGGATTCAGGGGGCCCGAACACTGAAGCTTTCTTT
-	TRBJ2-7	12	-	TRBV28	CASSLLSGEQYF	TGTGCCAGCAGTTTATTAAGCGGGGAGCAGTACTTC
-	TRBJ1-3	13	-	TRBV18	CASSPPAGNTIYF	TGTGCCAGCTCACCACCAGCCGGAAACACCATATATTTT
TRBD1	TRBJ1-2	16	few	TRBV5-4	CASSRWTGGPNYGYTF	TGTGCCAGCAGCCGCTGGACAGGGGGTCCTAACTATGGCTACACCTTC
TRBD1	TRBJ2-7	11	-	TRBV5-1	CASSRQGEQYF	TGCGCCAGCAGTCGACAGGGGGAGCAGTACTTC
TRBD1	TRBJ1-2	16	-	TRBV6-1	CASSDTPGGRFYGYTF	TGTGCCAGCAGTGATACTCCAGGGGGAAGATTTTATGGCTACACCTTC
-	TRBJ2-7	13	-	TRBV2	CASSRDIAYEQYF	TGTGCCAGCAGTAGGGACATTGCCTACGAGCAGTACTTC
-	TRBJ2-5	12	-	TRBV5-4	CASSIGPGEQYF	TGTGCCAGCAGCATAGGCCCAGGGGAGCAGTACTTC
TRBD1	TRBJ2-7	17	-	TRBV7-9	CASSLGEGAGYSYEQYF	TGTGCCAGCAGCTTAGGCGAGGGGGCCGGTTATTCCTACGAGCAGTACTTC
-	TRBJ2-5	13	-	TRBV7-3	CASSLGARETQYF	TGTGCCAGCAGCTTGGGGGCTAGGGAGACCCAGTACTTC
TRBD1	TRBJ2-6	18	-	TRBV10-3	CAISGDSPKTRGANVLTF	TGTGCCATCAGTGGGGACAGTCCGAAAACTAGAGGGGCCAACGTCCTGACTTTC
-	TRBJ2-1	15	-	TRBV4-2	CASSQRDFDNNEQFF	TGTGCCAGCAGCCAACGGGACTTTGATAACAATGAGCAGTTCTTC
TRBD1	TRBJ2-1	16	few	TRBV7-3	CASSPGWGQGDNEQFF	TGTGCCAGCAGCCCCGGGTGGGGGCAGGGGGACAATGAGCAGTTCTTC
TRBD1	TRBJ2-5	14	-	TRBV29-1	CSVRTDRVQETQYF	TGCAGCGTGAGGACTGACAGGGTACAAGAGACCCAGTACTTC
-	TRBJ1-5	14	few	TRBV19	CASNPGGSNQPQHF	TGTGCCAGTAATCCGGGGGGGAGCAATCAGCCCCAGCATTTT
TRBD1	TRBJ2-4	14	many	TRBV6-4	CASSDGTDGNIQYF	TGTGCCAGCAGTGACGGGACAGACGGAAACATTCAGTACTTC
-	TRBJ1-1	15	few	TRBV6-1	CASRGRTRAATEAFF	TGTGCCAGCAGGGGGAGGACAAGGGCGGCCACTGAAGCTTTCTTT
TRBD1	TRBJ2-7	16	-	TRBV6-5	CASSYSDRGVNYEQYF	TGTGCCAGCAGTTACTCTGACAGGGGGGTAAACTACGAGCAGTACTTC
-	TRBJ1-6	14	-	TRBV15	CATSSSGGESPLHF	TGTGCCACCAGCAGCTCGGGGGGGGAATCACCCCTCCACTTT
TRBD2	TRBJ2-1	15	-	TRBV11-3	CASSFSGSGYNEQFF	TGTGCCAGCAGCTTCAGCGGGAGCGGGTACAATGAGCAGTTCTTC
-	TRBJ1-1	14	-	TRBV2	CASRNGGGDTEAFF	TGTGCCAGCAGGAACGGCGGGGGGGACACTGAAGCTTTCTTT
-	TRBJ2-3	15	-	TRBV28	CASSSTAQNTDTQYF	TGTGCCAGCAGTTCTACAGCCCAAAACACAGATACGCAGTATTTT
-	TRBJ2-7	14	-	TRBV7-2	CASSPQAGRYEQYF	TGTGCCAGCAGCCCCCAGGCGGGAAGATACGAGCAGTACTTC
TRBD2	TRBJ2-7	18	-	TRBV7-6	CASSLWAGGGWPSYEQYF	TGTGCCAGCAGCTTATGGGCCGGCGGGGGGTGGCCCTCCTACGAGCAGTACTTC
-	TRBJ1-2	13	-	TRBV7-2	CASSHGGLSGYTF	TGTGCCAGCAGCCACGGCGGGTTGAGTGGCTACACCTTC